The 16 T cell receptor beta chains given below trace back to one sample, sequenced in a study of blood T cell repertoires in COVID-19. Generated by immunoSEQ multiplex PCR, the TCRdb table keeps only in-frame clones and is missing some. The sample yields approximately 35,000 clones, about 87% seen once. The specimen sequenced was peripheral blood. All receptors come from a human donor in a cohort sampled during active COVID-19.

This chain joins TRBV7-2 and TRBJ2-1; D is perhaps TRBD1 (6 bases). Trimming removed 5 bases from V and 4 bases from J, with 24 bases in between. The CDR3 length is 18 residues. The V gene's germline CDR1 is SGHTA and CDR2 FQGNSA. The CDR3 DNA follows: TGTGCCAGCAGCCCTCTCTACAGGGCTGCTGTCCATTACAATGAGCAGTTCTTC. Translated: CASSPLYRAAVHYNEQFF.

The chain is built from TRBV5-1 and TRBJ2-2; 10 nucleotides line up with TRBD1. Germline lookup yields CDR1 SGHRS and CDR2 YFSETQ. V trimming: 4 bases; J trimming: 2 bases; junction bases outside the gene matches: 5. The CDR3 length is 16 residues. CDR3 in DNA: TGCGCCAGCAGCAGGGGACAGGGGTTTAACACCGGGGAGCTGTTTTTT. Its protein product is CASSRGQGFNTGELFF.

Only a few counts were recorded for this clone. V is TRBV21-1 and J is TRBJ2-5; the listed D gene, TRBD1, was not tested against the DNA. TRBV21-1 is listed as a pseudogene. CDR3 length equals 14 residues. The CDR3: CASSSAGCEETQYF. The CDR3 coding sequence is TGTGCCAGCAGCTCTGCAGGGTGTGAAGAGACCCAGTACTTC.

V and J are TRBV4-1 and TRBJ1-1; unclear D gene. The CDR3 loop spans 13 amino acids. CDR1 is MGHRA and CDR2 is YSYEKL in the germline V gene. V lost 1 base, J lost 4 bases, and 7 bases lay in between. The CDR3 sequence: CASSQVWSTEAFF. The CDR3 nucleotides are TGCGCCAGCAGCCAAGTTTGGAGCACTGAAGCTTTCTTT.

V and J are TRBV12-5 and TRBJ1-1; maybe TRBD1 (6 bases). The length of the CDR3 is 13 residues. Germline CDR1 reads LGHNT; CDR2 reads FRNRAP. Trimming removed 7 bases from V and 11 bases from J, with 20 bases in between. CDR3 DNA sequence: TGTGCTAGTGCTCCTGATACAGGGTCGGGGGCTTTCTTT. This sequence encodes CASAPDTGSGAFF.

The chain recombines TRBV3-1 (or the pseudogene TRBV3-2) with TRBJ2-5; D is perhaps TRBD1 (5 bases). The CDR3 is made up of 15 amino acids. The germline V gene has CDR1 LGHDT and CDR2 YNNKEL (reference sequence). V gave up 9 bases and J gave up 2 bases, with 19 bases separating them. CDR3 coding DNA: TGTGCCAGTTACACTCCCTCGACAGCACAAGAGACCCAGTACTTC. Translating gives CASYTPSTAQETQYF.

This chain uses TRBV25-1 with TRBJ2-1, with TRBD1 identical over 7 bases. The CDR3 length is 14 residues. After removal of 4 bases from V and 2 bases from J, the junction contained 2 bases not matched to a gene. In germline, CDR1 is MGHDK, CDR2 SYGVNS. CDR3: CASSGQGAYNEQFF. CDR3 nucleotides: TGTGCCAGCAGTGGACAGGGCGCCTACAATGAGCAGTTCTTC.

This clone is categorized as medium-sized. The CDR3 reads CASSFKNREFNYGYTF. CDR3 bases: TGTGCCAGCAGCTTTAAAAACAGGGAGTTTAACTATGGCTACACCTTC. The V gene is TRBV7-9, the J gene TRBJ1-2; TRBD1 is a possible D gene (6 bases). V was trimmed by 3 bases and J by 1 base, leaving 15 bases between them. This CDR3 spans 16 amino acids. The V gene's germline CDR1 is SEHNR and CDR2 FQNEAQ (reference sequence).

This chain uses TRBV9 with TRBJ2-7, with 7 bases lining up with TRBD1. This CDR3 has 14 amino acids. The trim removed 4 bases at V and 6 bases at J, leaving 10 bases unmatched. Germline-derived CDR1 and CDR2 are SGDLS and YYNGEE. The CDR3 loop reads CASSPTDRPLEQYF. CDR3 in DNA: TGTGCCAGCAGCCCCACGGACAGGCCCCTCGAGCAGTACTTC.

The CDR3 reads CASSPLGQGEDTQYF. In DNA, the CDR3 is TGTGCCAGCTCACCGCTGGGACAGGGGGAGGATACGCAGTATTTT. The chain employs TRBV18 and TRBJ2-3, with 11 positions matching TRBD1. Unmatched junction bases numbered 5, after V lost 3 bases and J lost 6 bases. Germline lookup yields CDR1 KGHSH and CDR2 LQKENI. The CDR3 totals 15 residues. The full variable domain, with the rest looked up from reference TRBV18 and TRBJ2-3, is NAGVMQNPRHLVRRRGQEARLRCSPMKGHSHVYWYRQLPEEGLKFMVYLQKENIIDESGMPKERFSAEFPKEGPSILRIQQVVRGDSAAYFCASSPLGQGEDTQYFGPGTRLTVL.

This chain uses TRBV29-1 with TRBJ2-3, with a possible D match to TRBD1 (6 bases). The germline V gene has CDR1 SQVTM and CDR2 ANQGSEA. V was cut by 6 bases and J by 6 bases, with 13 bases left in between. The CDR3 has 12 amino acids. In DNA form, the CDR3 reads TGCAGCGTAGCTACAGGGACGGATACGCAGTATTTT. Translating it yields CSVATGTDTQYF.

V is TRBV5-1 and J is TRBJ2-4, with D maybe TRBD1 (6 bases). The CDR3 has 18 residues. Germline assignment: CDR1 SGHRS and CDR2 YFSETQ. Trimming cost V 0 bases and J 3 bases, with 19 bases left between them. The CDR3 nucleotides are TGCGCCAGCAGCTTGGAACTGCAGGGGTCTATGGGCAAAAACATTCAGTACTTC. Its protein product is CASSLELQGSMGKNIQYF.

The chain recombines TRBV7-2 with TRBJ1-1; possible D gene TRBD1, 5 bases. This CDR3 is built from 14 residues. V lost 0 bases, J lost 7 bases, and 12 bases lay in between. CDR1 and CDR2 from the germline V gene are SGHTA and FQGNSA. CDR3 protein: CASSLATGSGEAFF. DNA of the CDR3: TGTGCCAGCAGCTTAGCTACAGGATCGGGTGAAGCTTTCTTT.

The V and J genes are TRBV2 and TRBJ1-5; 9 nucleotides agree with TRBD1. With V trimmed by 8 bases and J by 0 bases, 8 bases remained unmatched. Germline V lookup: CDR1 SNHLY, CDR2 FYNNEI. The CDR3 spans 16 residues. The CDR3, as DNA: TGTGCCAGCGGCCCGGGACAGGGAAATAGCAATCAGCCCCAGCATTTT. Encoded protein: CASGPGQGNSNQPQHF.

This chain joins TRBV19 and TRBJ2-1; TRBD1 aligns across 8 bases. V gave up 4 bases and J gave up 15 bases; unmatched junction bases: 11. The CDR3 runs to 13 residues. Per germline, CDR1 LNHDA and CDR2 SQIVND (reference sequence). As DNA, the CDR3 is TGTGCCAGTAGTACTTTGGACAGGGAGGCCAGGTTCTTC. Translating it yields CASSTLDREARFF.

The rearrangement links TRBV7-2 to TRBJ2-7, with D uncertain. V was clipped by 5 bases and J by 1 base, with 12 bases between them. The CDR3 is 14 residues long. Germline loops: CDR1 SGHTA, CDR2 FQGNSA. CDR3: CASSEQTVSYEQYF. The CDR3 DNA reads TGTGCCAGCAGCGAACAGACGGTTTCCTACGAGCAGTACTTC.